This TCR beta chain was captured in a study of T-cell memory formation after mild COVID-19. The germline V gene encodes CDR1 SGDLS and CDR2 YYNGEE. The V gene lost 5 bases and the J gene lost 7 bases, with 10 bases spanning the gap. This CDR3 contains 12 residues. MiXCR, run by TCRdb on the 5' RACE reads, gives a single entry per CDR3 protein. The sample lists hundreds of thousands of distinct CDR3 sequences, around 15% seen once, with about 8.1% in the top ten. The chain joins TRBV9 to TRBJ2-1, with D tentatively TRBD2 (5 bases). The sequence came from an adult woman who had mild COVID-19 (a few samples of this study predate the infection). Cell type and time point are not known. Source material: PBMCs or a T cell subset sorted from them (not recorded which). The CDR3, as DNA: TGTGCCAGCAGTTCCGGGAAAAATGAGCAGTTCTTC. Protein product: CASSSGKNEQFF. Filled out from reference TRBV9 and TRBJ2-1, the complete variable domain reads DSGVTQTPKHLITATGQRVTLRCSPRSGDLSVYWYQQSLDQGLQFLIQYYNGEERAKGNILERFSAQQFPDLHSELNLSSLELGDSALYFCASSSGKNEQFFGPGTRLTVL.